This T cell receptor beta chain was sequenced for a study of CD8 T cells in ankylosing spondylitis. The study, taken as a whole, reports: A CD8+ phenotype characterized the disease-linked clones, which were relatively rare in peripheral blood. What appeared characteristic of ankylosing spondylitis blood was a TCR beta motif of seven to nine highly homologous variants. Earlier work had already found some motif variants in reactive arthritis synovial fluid and blood.

The trim removed 3 bases at V and 1 base at J, leaving 12 bases unmatched. The germline gives CDR1 SGHAT, CDR2 FQNNGV. CDR3 size: 19 residues. Quantitative 5'-RACE with molecular barcodes was used to make the TCR beta libraries. Each CDR3 protein gets one entry after TCRdb re-called the 5' RACE reads with MiXCR. This table holds fewer than 500,000 distinct CDR3 sequences, under 25% found once. Notes on this clonotype: Antigen: not known.

The gene calls are TRBV11-2 and TRBJ2-5; TRBD2 aligns across 12 bases. The specimen sequenced was blood, either unsorted or a sorted T cell fraction (not recorded which). This receptor was obtained from a male donor with ankylosing spondylitis. The CDR3 nucleotides are TGTGCCAGCAGCTTCGTGAGCGGGACTAGCGGGCTGGTCCAAGAGACCCAGTACTTC. It is translated as CASSFVSGTSGLVQETQYF.